This TCR beta chain was captured by sequencing in a study of T cells in Graves' hyperthyroidism and ophthalmopathy. TCR beta CDR3 regions were amplified from RNA. An initial round of RT-PCR targeting the TCR CDR3 relied on the HTBI primer set. TCRdb processed the multiplex PCR reads anew with MiXCR; each CDR3 protein has one entry. The sample has around 450,000 distinct CDR3 sequences, about 15% seen once. Not enrolled were patients with uncontrolled infection, other autoimmune disease, pregnancy or lactation. The study's findings and limits: Ophthalmopathy was told apart from stable hyperthyroidism by a 13 V-J model. Also found in blood were most expanded thyroid clonotypes above 0.001.

The J segment lost 9 bases and the V segment lost 4 bases, leaving 4 bases of the junction unmatched. The CDR3 sequence is 13 residues long. CDR1 is SGHAT, CDR2 FQDESV, per germline (reference sequence). This clonotype was recorded at least ten times. What it binds is not known. The specimen was blood. This clonotype was sampled from a woman younger than 30 with Graves' hyperthyroidism. The chain joins TRBV11-1 to TRBJ2-1; 9 nucleotides match TRBD2. CDR3 amino acids: CASSSGLASEQFF. In DNA form, the CDR3 reads TGTGCCAGCAGCTCAGGACTAGCGTCTGAGCAGTTCTTC.